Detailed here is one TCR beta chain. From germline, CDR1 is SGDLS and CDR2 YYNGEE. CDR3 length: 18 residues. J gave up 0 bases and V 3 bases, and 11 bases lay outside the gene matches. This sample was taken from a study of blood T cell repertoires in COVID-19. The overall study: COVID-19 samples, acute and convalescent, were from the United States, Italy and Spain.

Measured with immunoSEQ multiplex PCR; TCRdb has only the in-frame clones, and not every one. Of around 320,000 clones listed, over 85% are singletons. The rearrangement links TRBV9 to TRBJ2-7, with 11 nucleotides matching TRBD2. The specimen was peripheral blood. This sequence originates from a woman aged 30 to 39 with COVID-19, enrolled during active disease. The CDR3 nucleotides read TGTGCCAGCAGCGGAACCAGTAGCGGGGGGGCCAGCTCCTACGAGCAGTACTTC. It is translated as CASSGTSSGGASSYEQYF.